This passage covers 24 T cell receptor beta chains from one sample sequenced in a study of graft-versus-host responses after intestinal transplantation. Clones were read by immunoSEQ multiplex PCR, and TCRdb kept only the in-frame ones, dropping some. The sample records 80,000 to 100,000 clones, around 83% being singletons. These receptors have no identified antigens. The source material was unstimulated CD8+ T cells sorted from spleen or lymph node cells, sampled before intestinal transplant. The receptors here all came from a human donor who received an intestinal transplant.

The rearrangement uses TRBV10-3 and TRBJ2-3; 13 nucleotides align to TRBD2. This CDR3 is built from 16 residues. From germline, CDR1 is ENHRY and CDR2 SYGVKD. V shed 7 bases, J shed 7 bases, and the junction held 11 bases outside the gene matches. In DNA, the CDR3 is TGTGCCATCACCCGACCGGGACTAGCGGGAAGGTATACGCAGTATTTT. Protein sequence: CAITRPGLAGRYTQYF.

The chain employs TRBV21-1 and TRBJ2-3; no DNA check was done on the table's D call, TRBD1. TRBV21-1 is assigned pseudogene status. The CDR3 consists of 14 residues. The CDR3 coding sequence is TGTGCCATCGGGACAGGACTCTCCACAGATACGCAGTATTTT. It specifies CAIGTGLSTDTQYF.

V gene TRBV4-1 combines with J gene TRBJ2-1; a weak D match, TRBD2 (7 bases). The CDR3 consists of 19 residues. Germline V gives CDR1 MGHRA, CDR2 YSYEKL. V dropped 1 base and J dropped 0 bases, with 19 bases sitting between them. The CDR3 DNA follows: TGCGCCAGCAGCCAAGCGGGGGCGGGAGCCCTAAGCTCCTACAATGAGCAGTTCTTC. Encoded protein: CASSQAGAGALSSYNEQFF.

Note on this clone: At the DNA level, this CDR3 is encoded by other sequences in the same sample as well. The chain has TRBV18 and TRBJ1-4; maybe TRBD1 (5 bases). Trimming left V 7 bases short and J 6 bases short, with 18 bases between. The CDR3 extends over 15 amino acids. CDR1 is KGHSH and CDR2 is LQKENI in the germline V gene. In DNA form, the CDR3 reads TGTGCCAGCTTCGCGGGGGGTGCCGGGGATGAAAAACTGTTTTTT. This encodes CASFAGGAGDEKLFF.

The J gene is TRBJ2-1, the V gene TRBV6-1; 10 bases fit TRBD2. The germline gives CDR1 MNHNS, CDR2 SASEGT. The trim removed 2 bases at V and 2 bases at J, leaving 0 bases unmatched. The CDR3 loop spans 15 amino acids. Here the CDR3 DNA reads TGTGCCAGCAGTGAACTAGCGGGAGCCTACAATGAGCAGTTCTTC. Its protein product is CASSELAGAYNEQFF.

The chain employs TRBV27 and TRBJ2-2; the match to TRBD1 covers 8 bases. Per germline, CDR1 MNHEY and CDR2 SMNVEV (reference sequence). V dropped 7 bases and J dropped 5; count of bases not matched to a gene: 15. The CDR3 runs 17 residues. The chain's CDR3 is CASTPSTGDIKTGELFF. The CDR3 bases are TGTGCCAGCACCCCGTCGACAGGGGATATAAAGACCGGGGAGCTGTTTTTT.

The chain employs TRBV6-5 and TRBJ2-7; D not certain. Trimming took 6 bases from V and 0 from J, leaving 12 bases between them. The germline V gene has CDR1 MNHEY and CDR2 SVGAGI. This CDR3 region has 14 residues. The CDR3 sequence: CASSEDGLSYEQYF. For the CDR3, the DNA is TGTGCCAGCAGCGAGGACGGCCTCTCCTACGAGCAGTACTTC.

This clone was detected once. The genes are TRBV28 and TRBJ2-5; 7 bases fit TRBD1. Per germline, CDR1 MDHEN and CDR2 SYDVKM. The V gene end was trimmed by 6 bases and the J gene end by 5 bases; junction bases not matched to a gene: 9. The CDR3 sequence is 14 residues long. CDR3 nucleotide sequence: TGTGCCAGCAGATCGGACAGGCTTGGCGAGACCCAGTACTTC. Amino acids: CASRSDRLGETQYF.

This sequence joins TRBV6-4 and TRBJ2-2; D tentatively reads TRBD1 or TRBD2 (5 bases each). Deletions cut 2 bases from V and 4 bases from J, with 5 bases between. This CDR3 spans 13 amino acids. Per germline, CDR1 MRHNA and CDR2 SNTAGT. Written as DNA, the CDR3 is TGTGCCAGCAGTGACGGGGGCACCGGGGAGCTGTTTTTT. Translation: CASSDGGTGELFF.

V usage is TRBV7-9 and J usage is TRBJ2-7, with D unresolved. The V end was cut by 7 bases, the J end by 0 bases, with 13 bases between. CDR1 and CDR2 from the germline V gene are SEHNR and FQNEAQ (reference sequence). The CDR3 runs 14 residues. CDR3 DNA: TGTGCCAGCACCCACTTCTTGAGCTCCTACGAGCAGTACTTC. It specifies CASTHFLSSYEQYF.

The chain is built from TRBV6-5 and TRBJ2-7; 12 bases are a match to TRBD2. The CDR3 is 14 residues long. The V and J ends lost 5 bases and 7 bases, in that order; junction bases with no gene match: 6. Germline V gene sequence: CDR1 MNHEY, CDR2 SVGAGI. This chain's CDR3 is CASSELAGGREQYF. CDR3 coding DNA: TGTGCCAGCAGTGAACTAGCGGGAGGCCGTGAGCAGTACTTC.

The gene calls are TRBV7-9 and TRBJ2-6, with unresolved D. Trimming stripped 3 bases from V and 4 bases from J, with 16 bases between. There are 17 residues in the CDR3. Germline V gives CDR1 SEHNR, CDR2 FQNEAQ (reference sequence). CDR3 in amino acids: CASSFEPDLAGANVLTF. The CDR3 bases are TGTGCCAGCAGCTTTGAACCCGACCTGGCCGGGGCCAACGTCCTGACTTTC.

The DNA of the CDR3 is TGTGCCACCAGCAGAGAGGAGGGGGCCACAGATACGCAGTATTTT. Amino acids: CATSREEGATDTQYF. The rearrangement joins TRBV15 to TRBJ2-3, with TRBD1 as a possible D gene (7 bases). The V gene's germline CDR1 is LNHNV and CDR2 YYDKDF (reference sequence). The CDR3 totals 15 residues. V gave up 0 bases and J gave up 2 bases, with 9 bases separating them.

The gene calls are TRBV27 and TRBJ2-2, with D unclear. V shed 5 bases and J shed 4 bases, with 17 bases lying between them. The CDR3 runs 16 residues. Germline CDR1 reads MNHEY; CDR2 reads SMNVEV (reference sequence). The CDR3 sequence: CASSPFFVRSTGELFF. In DNA form, the CDR3 reads TGTGCCAGCAGTCCCTTTTTCGTCAGAAGCACCGGGGAGCTGTTTTTT.

CDR3 nucleotide sequence: TGTGCCAGCAGACCTATCGGGACAAGAATCAACTATGGCTACACCTTC. It yields the protein CASRPIGTRINYGYTF. V and J are TRBV2 and TRBJ1-2, with D possibly being TRBD1 (6 bases). The V gene lost 6 bases and the J gene lost 2 bases, with 19 bases spanning the gap. Germline CDR1 and CDR2: SNHLY and FYNNEI. This CDR3 is built from 16 residues.

This clone has just one count. The rearrangement uses TRBV7-2 and TRBJ2-3, with D hard to call. Germline V gene data show CDR1 as SGHTA and CDR2 as FQGNSA. Trimming removed 1 base from V and 2 bases from J, with 13 bases in between. This CDR3 comprises 16 residues. CDR3 protein: CASSLVGFLDTDTQYF. CDR3 coding DNA: TGTGCCAGCAGCTTAGTTGGGTTTCTAGACACAGATACGCAGTATTTT.

The chain carries TRBV4-1 and TRBJ1-1; D may be TRBD1 (5 bases). V was cut by 4 bases and J by 10 bases, with 22 bases left in between. The CDR3 has 15 amino acids. Germline lookup yields CDR1 MGHRA and CDR2 YSYEKL. The CDR3 DNA is TGCGCCAGCAGCCCGACCGTCGGGACCCCCGAAAGAGCTTTCTTT. This translates into CASSPTVGTPERAFF.

This clone was recorded only once. The chain employs TRBV11-1 and TRBJ2-7, with D possibly matching TRBD1 (5 bases). There are 14 residues in the CDR3. Germline values: CDR1 SGHAT, CDR2 FQDESV (reference sequence). V lost 3 bases to trimming and J lost 2 bases, with 11 bases between them. The CDR3 DNA follows: TGTGCCAGCAGCTTTAGGCAGGGAACCTACGAGCAGTACTTC. Amino acid sequence: CASSFRQGTYEQYF. The full variable domain, rest sourced from reference TRBV11-1 and TRBJ2-7, is EAEVAQSPRYKITEKSQAVAFWCDPISGHATLYWYRQILGQGPELLVQFQDESVVDDSQLPKDRFSAERLKGVDSTLKIQPAELGDSAMYLCASSFRQGTYEQYFGPGTRLTVT.

This clone was seen just once. The chain couples TRBV7-8 to TRBJ2-1; D perhaps matches TRBD2 (6 bases). This CDR3 has 14 residues. Germline V CDR1 and CDR2: SGHVS, FQNEAQ. Trimming stripped 2 bases from V and 7 bases from J, with 12 bases between. The CDR3 protein is CASSLSSGTNEQFF. The CDR3, as DNA: TGTGCCAGCAGCTTAAGTAGCGGTACGAATGAGCAGTTCTTC. Full variable domain (outside the CDR3, taken from reference TRBV7-8 and TRBJ2-1): GAGVSQSPRYKVAKRGQDVALRCDPISGHVSLFWYQQALGQGPEFLTYFQNEAQLDKSGLPSDRFFAERPEGSVSTLKIQRTQQEDSAVYLCASSLSSGTNEQFFGPGTRLTVL.

This sequence joins TRBV4-1 and TRBJ2-7; 9 nucleotides agree with TRBD1. Germline V lookup: CDR1 MGHRA, CDR2 YSYEKL. V was clipped by 4 bases and J by 2 bases; unmatched bases: 6. The CDR3 covers 15 residues. Here the CDR3 reads CASSLYGQGTYEQYF. Here the CDR3 DNA reads TGCGCCAGCAGCCTGTACGGACAGGGGACCTACGAGCAGTACTTC.

The gene calls are TRBV6-5 and TRBJ2-2, with unresolved D. The length of the CDR3 is 14 residues. V lost 6 bases and J 1 base, leaving 9 bases between the germline ends. Germline CDR1 is MNHEY and CDR2 is SVGAGI. The CDR3 nucleotides are TGTGCCAGCAGCCCCTTGATGAACACCGGGGAGCTGTTTTTT. Translation gives CASSPLMNTGELFF.

J is TRBJ2-4 and V is TRBV4-1, with D possibly matching TRBD1 (6 bases). Trimming cost V 2 bases and J 1 base, with 6 bases left between them. CDR1 is MGHRA, CDR2 YSYEKL, per germline. This CDR3 comprises 14 residues. The CDR3 DNA reads as TGCGCCAGCAGCCAAACAGGGGCCAAAAACATTCAGTACTTC. Amino acids: CASSQTGAKNIQYF.

The chain has TRBV7-6 and TRBJ1-2, with TRBD1 identical over 8 bases. CDR1 is SGHVS and CDR2 is FNYEAQ in the germline V gene. V was clipped by 6 bases and J by 5 bases; unmatched bases: 8. The CDR3 contains 14 residues. Here the CDR3 DNA reads TGTGCCAGCAGACCAGGGGGCTATGGTTATGGCTACACCTTC. Its translation is CASRPGGYGYGYTF.

The J gene is TRBJ1-5, the V gene TRBV4-1; 8 nucleotides agree with TRBD1. In germline, CDR1 is MGHRA, CDR2 YSYEKL. J lost 0 bases, V lost 1 base, and 11 bases had no gene match. This CDR3 has 19 amino acids. The CDR3 coding sequence is TGCGCCAGCAGCCAAGTTTCTAACGACAGGGGTGGTAGCAATCAGCCCCAGCATTTT. Its protein is CASSQVSNDRGGSNQPQHF.